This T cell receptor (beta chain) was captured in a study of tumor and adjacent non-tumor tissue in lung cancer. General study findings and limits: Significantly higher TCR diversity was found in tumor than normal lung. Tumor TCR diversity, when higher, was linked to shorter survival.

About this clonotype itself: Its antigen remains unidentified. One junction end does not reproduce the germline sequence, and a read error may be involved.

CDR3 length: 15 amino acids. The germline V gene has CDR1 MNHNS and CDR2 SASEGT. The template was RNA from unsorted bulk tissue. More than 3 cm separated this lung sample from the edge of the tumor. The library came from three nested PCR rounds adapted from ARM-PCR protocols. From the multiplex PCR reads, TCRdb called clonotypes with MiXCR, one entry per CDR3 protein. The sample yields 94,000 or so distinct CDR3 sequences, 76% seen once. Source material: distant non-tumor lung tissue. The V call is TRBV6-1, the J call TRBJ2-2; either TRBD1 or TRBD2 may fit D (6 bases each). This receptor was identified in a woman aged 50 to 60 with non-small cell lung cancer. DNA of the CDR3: TGTGTATCGAATAGGGGGAGCGGGTGCACCGGGGAGTTGTTTTTT. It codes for CVSNRGSGCTGELFF.